The rows below give T cell receptor beta chains drawn from one sample of a study of human T cells and chemical hapten exposure. TCRdb redid the calling of the 5' RACE reads with MiXCR, one entry per CDR3 protein. The table shows about 81,000 distinct CDR3 sequences, with approximately 8% occurring only once. The receptors stem from a male donor in good health. CDR3s include the opening cysteine and the closing phenylalanine or tryptophan. The D gene is left open where the match is weak. Not every row has a clone size; where given, it reads once, few, many or a size class.

>TRBJ2-7|.|TRBV15|many
CATSRGDLPYEQYF
TGTGCCACCAGCAGGGGGGACTTGCCCTACGAGCAGTACTTC
>TRBJ2-1|.|TRBV10-3|once
CAISETGERAEQFF
TGTGCCATCAGTGAAACAGGAGAACGGGCTGAGCAGTTCTTC
>TRBJ2-4|.|TRBV28|few
CASSLAKNIQYF
TGTGCCAGCTCTCTAGCCAAAAACATTCAGTACTTC
>TRBJ2-3|TRBD1|TRBV2|.
CASSVSWTGAGDTQYF
TGTGCCAGCAGCGTCTCCTGGACAGGGGCCGGTGATACGCAGTATTTT
>TRBJ2-1|TRBD2|TRBV4-3|medium-sized
CASSQDASGGYNEQFF
TGCGCCAGCAGCCAAGACGCTAGCGGGGGCTACAATGAGCAGTTCTTC
>TRBJ2-6|TRBD1|TRBV5-6|.
CASSPGQGSLSGANVLTF
TGTGCCAGCAGCCCCGGACAGGGGTCCCTCTCTGGGGCCAACGTCCTGACTTTC
>TRBJ2-2|.|TRBV5-5|many
CASRFTFSANTGELFF
TGTGCCAGCAGATTCACTTTCTCCGCGAACACCGGGGAGCTGTTTTTT
>TRBJ2-5|.|TRBV7-9|few
CASSLVDPGAQYF
TGTGCCAGCAGCTTAGTAGATCCTGGGGCCCAGTACTTC
>TRBJ2-3|.|TRBV6-5|many
CASSLIGMDTQYF
TGTGCCAGCAGTTTGATCGGGATGGATACGCAGTATTTT
>TRBJ2-7|.|TRBV12-3/TRBV12-4|few
CASSLRGYEQYF
TGTGCCAGCAGTTTACGGGGTTACGAGCAGTACTTC
>TRBJ1-6|.|TRBV7-9|.
CASSPVAGNNSPLHF
TGTGCCAGCAGCCCCGTTGCAGGAAATAATTCACCCCTCCACTTT
>TRBJ2-1|TRBD2|TRBV11-2|many
CASSLGGGLAGVF
TGTGCCAGCAGCTTAGGTGGGGGACTAGCGGGAGTCTTC
>TRBJ2-5|.|TRBV29-1|many
CSVDLQKSEETQYF
TGCAGCGTTGACTTGCAAAAGAGCGAAGAGACCCAGTACTTC
>TRBJ2-2|.|TRBV9|many
CASSVGGSSNTGELFF
TGTGCCAGCAGCGTAGGAGGGTCCTCCAACACCGGGGAGCTGTTTTTT
>TRBJ1-1|.|TRBV10-3|.
CAISEWGPNTEAFF
TGTGCCATCAGTGAATGGGGGCCGAACACTGAAGCTTTCTTT
>TRBJ1-4|TRBD1|TRBV5-5|.
CASGNTGGLGEKLFF
TGTGCCAGCGGAAATACAGGGGGACTGGGTGAAAAACTGTTTTTT
>TRBJ2-5|TRBD2|TRBV7-9|few
CASSPGTSHDSGAETQYF
TGTGCCAGCAGCCCCGGGACATCACATGATAGCGGGGCAGAGACCCAGTACTTC
>TRBJ1-5|.|TRBV7-9|.
CASSFGEAQPQHF
TGTGCCAGCAGCTTCGGCGAAGCGCAGCCCCAGCATTTT
>TRBJ2-3|.|TRBV20-1|few
CSASGTSTDTQYF
TGCAGTGCTAGCGGGACGAGCACAGATACGCAGTATTTT
>TRBJ2-7|.|TRBV6-6|many
CASSFVGSEQYF
TGTGCCAGCAGTTTCGTGGGCTCCGAGCAGTACTTC
>TRBJ2-3|.|TRBV27|few
CASSFGLADTQYF
TGTGCCAGCAGTTTCGGGCTGGCAGATACGCAGTATTTT
>TRBJ2-7|TRBD1|TRBV5-1|few
CASSPTGTGEQYF
TGCGCCAGCAGCCCGACAGGGACGGGGGAGCAGTACTTC
>TRBJ2-5|.|TRBV7-9|.
CASRSRDSEETQYF
TGTGCCAGCAGGTCTCGGGACTCAGAAGAGACCCAGTACTTC
>TRBJ1-6|TRBD1|TRBV12-5|few
CASGAGGTTYNSPLHF
TGTGCTAGTGGCGCAGGGGGTACCACCTATAATTCACCCCTCCACTTT
>TRBJ2-7|.|TRBV20-1|many
CSARWGPSGDEQYF
TGCAGTGCTAGGTGGGGCCCGTCGGGGGACGAGCAGTACTTC
>TRBJ1-5|.|TRBV7-2|.
CASSSGQPASNQPQHF
TGTGCCAGCAGCTCCGGACAGCCCGCTAGCAATCAGCCCCAGCATTTT
>TRBJ2-7|TRBD1|TRBV4-2|few
CASSQPTGTESYEQYF
TGTGCCAGCAGCCAACCTACCGGGACAGAGTCCTACGAGCAGTACTTC
>TRBJ1-2|.|TRBV6-5|many
CASTSGQFDGGYTF
TGTGCCAGCACCAGCGGACAGTTCGACGGAGGCTACACCTTC
>TRBJ1-1|.|TRBV18|many
CASSPPSQVNTEAFF
TGTGCCAGCTCACCACCGTCCCAGGTGAACACTGAAGCTTTCTTT
>TRBJ2-1|.|TRBV6-5|many
CASSYWRASRISFNEQFF
TGTGCCAGCAGTTACTGGAGGGCAAGTAGAATTTCCTTCAATGAGCAGTTCTTC